The clone carrying this T cell receptor beta chain occurred a few times. Only in-frame clones appear in the TCRdb table, and some are missing; sequencing was by immunoSEQ multiplex PCR. The sample has about 100,000 clones, more than 65% seen once. The source of the sample is a study of blood T cell repertoires in COVID-19. Between the trimmed V and J ends, which lost 6 bases and 3 bases, there was a span of 9 bases. The CDR3 runs to 11 residues. Germline V gene lookup returns CDR1 SQVTM and CDR2 ANQGSEA. The chain links TRBV29-1 to TRBJ2-7, with D unclear. Sequenced: peripheral blood. The TCR comes from a woman in her 70s with acute or convalescent COVID-19. The CDR3 sequence is CSVDTDYEQYF. CDR3 sequence (DNA): TGCAGCGTAGACACAGACTACGAGCAGTACTTC.